This entry concerns a single T cell receptor (beta chain). Its antigen specificity is not known. Per-base qualities were not stored, and no clone one base away is much larger. This entry is derived from a study of T cell responses to AZD1222 COVID-19 vaccine (dated by TCRdb to 2020 to 2022). Study-level background: AZD1222 recipients with second doses at about 4 weeks or about 12 weeks were pooled, because spike-specific TCR depth and breadth did not differ between schedules. TCR sequencing covered more than 230 trial participants: 207 given two doses of AZD1222 and 26 given two doses of MenACWY control vaccine. Enrollment into the trials was organized by age into subgroups of 18-55, 56-69 and 70-plus years, and those subgroups contained roughly 140, 27 and 60 TCR-sequenced participants, respectively. Beyond this particular receptor, the publication reports: Most participants were white British and females outnumbered males, and the authors suggested that clonal diversity may have been underestimated. Nearly half of unique spike-specific TCRs reportedly recognized epitopes outside regions mutated in the B.1.351 and B.1.1.7 variants. In the small 56-69-year group, the increase in depth fell short of significance, most likely because of low power. CD4 TCRs associated with the vaccine covered the entire spike protein, and the dominant responses were in regions 160-218 and 743-854. After two AZD1222 doses, both the breadth and the depth of spike-specific TCRs were significantly higher than at day 0 and than in MenACWY recipients. Because no day 14 peak-response samples were available, repertoires were characterized only after the peak T cell response. Conclusions about previously exposed vaccinees are limited, since just six AZD1222 recipients were seropositive for SARS-CoV-2 at baseline.

The CDR3 regions of human TCRbeta chains were analyzed by immunosequencing. In the source study's methods: TCRs in the repertoires were matched against a reference library of SARS-CoV-2-specific TCRs that had been generated with the MIRA antigen-specificity platform. Breadth was defined as the fraction of unique TCRs that were SARS-CoV-2-associated. Depth was defined as the fraction of total T cells that were SARS-CoV-2-associated. Each spike-specific TCR was assigned to its reactive spike region and to a CD4 or CD8 class using the MIRA data. Log10-transformed breadth and depth values were compared by one-way ANOVA with Sidak's multiple comparisons tests. Here the immuneACCESS table is served through TCRdb, limited to in-frame sequences with V and J called. Missing clones are a known gap in these copies; in checked studies unresolved V genes cover under half, and the rest lacks a known reason. V and J calls and clone size are given by that table; D and trimming were obtained from the DNA. Within this sample are roughly 150,000 clones, with roughly 92% of them counted one time only. The ten largest make up 1.3% to 1.5% of the sample.

The time point label, read with the paper, signifies: baseline before first vaccination. Samples from vaccinated people were obtained from the UK trials COV001 and COV002, which included a single-blind randomized controlled phase 2/3 trial of AZD1222 (ChAdOx1 nCoV-19) in healthy adults. For TCRbeta chain sequencing, PBMC samples from trial participants were taken at day 0 and at day 28 after the second dose. The CDR1 and CDR2 encoded by the germline V gene (reference sequence) are LGHDT and YNNKEL. The junction shows trimming of 3 bases on V and 0 bases on J, and the gene matches do not reach 10 bases of it. The CDR3 covers 18 residues, taking in both the cysteine and the phenylalanine. The DNA shown is the 54-base CDR3, in frame from base 1.

The sequence joins TRBV3-1 (or the pseudogene TRBV3-2) to TRBJ2-3, with TRBD2 matching 9 junction bases. The receptor was isolated from an adult in good health. The material sequenced was peripheral blood, taken on day 0 of AZD1222 vaccination. CDR3 protein: CASSQELAGITSTDTQYF. The DNA sequence is given as TGTGCCAGCAGCCAGGAGCTAGCGGGGATCACTAGCACAGATACGCAGTATTTT.